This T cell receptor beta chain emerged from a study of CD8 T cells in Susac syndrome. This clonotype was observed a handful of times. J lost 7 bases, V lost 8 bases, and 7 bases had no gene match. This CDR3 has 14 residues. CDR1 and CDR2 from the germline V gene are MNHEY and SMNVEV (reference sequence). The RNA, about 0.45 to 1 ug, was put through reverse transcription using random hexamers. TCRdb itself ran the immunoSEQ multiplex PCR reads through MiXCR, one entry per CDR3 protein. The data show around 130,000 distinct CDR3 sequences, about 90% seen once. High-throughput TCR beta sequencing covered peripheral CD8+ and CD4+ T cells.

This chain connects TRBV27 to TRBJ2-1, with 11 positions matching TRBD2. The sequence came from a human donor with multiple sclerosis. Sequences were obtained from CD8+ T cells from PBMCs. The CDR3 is CASALAGGLNEQFF. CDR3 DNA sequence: TGTGCCAGCGCGCTAGCGGGAGGTTTGAATGAGCAGTTCTTC.